This T cell receptor (beta chain) emerged from a study of OX40 agonist ivuxolimab in advanced cancers. This table comes from immunoSEQ multiplex PCR, and its TCRdb copy is limited to in-frame clones, with some not included. The sample includes about 79,000 clones, more than 90% seen only once; the top ten take 7.1%. CDR3 length: 13 residues. CDR1 MNHEY and CDR2 SVGAGI come from the germline V gene. Unmatched junction bases numbered 4, after V lost 4 bases and J lost 7 bases. The sample in question was CD4+ or CD8+ T cells sorted from blood, obtained in a trial of the OX40 agonist ivuxolimab. The TCR was taken from an adult with an advanced solid tumor such as melanoma, head and neck, liver or kidney cancer. The chain couples TRBV6-5 to TRBJ1-2, with 9 bases aligning to TRBD1. The CDR3 loop is CASSFGTGFGYTF. DNA for the CDR3: TGTGCCAGCAGTTTTGGGACAGGGTTTGGCTACACCTTC.